These 21 T cell receptor beta chains came from one sample sequenced in a study of cytomegalovirus exposure and HLA in healthy donors. Use of 60 Vbeta and 13 Jbeta primers characterized the PCR. Generated by immunoSEQ multiplex PCR, the TCRdb table keeps only in-frame clones and is missing some. Of around 230,000 clones in the sample, 78% are singletons; the top ten hold 0.47%. Sequencing input: PBMCs. The receptors come from a boy between 10 and 17 years old in good health and CMV-seronegative.

This clone was counted between two and nine times. For the CDR3, the DNA is TGTGCCAGCAGCCCCGGACTAGCGGGAGGCCACGAGCAGTACTTC. This sequence encodes CASSPGLAGGHEQYF. The V call is TRBV11-3, the J call TRBJ2-7; 14 bases agree with TRBD2. The length of the CDR3 is 15 residues. Looked up from germline, CDR1 is SGHNT and CDR2 is YENEEA. After removal of 5 bases from V and 5 bases from J, the junction contained 5 bases not matched to a gene. Full variable domain (missing parts from reference TRBV11-3 and TRBJ2-7): EAGVVQSPRYKIIEKKQPVAFWCNPISGHNTLYWYLQNLGQGPELLIRYENEEAVDDSQLPKDRFSAERLKGVDSTLKIQPAELGDSAVYLCASSPGLAGGHEQYFGPGTRLTVT.

The V call is TRBV6-5, the J call TRBJ2-3; 11 bases are shared with TRBD2. The CDR3 has 15 residues. V gave up 7 bases and J gave up 3 bases; unmatched junction bases: 6. Germline CDR1 MNHEY, CDR2 SVGAGI. CDR3 sequence (DNA): TGTGCCAGCACTTCTACTAGCGGGAGAACAGATACGCAGTATTTT. Its translation is CASTSTSGRTDTQYF.

V and J are TRBV5-1 and TRBJ1-2; no definite D call. V dropped 0 bases and J dropped 7 bases, with 10 bases sitting between them. Per the germline V gene, CDR1 is SGHRS and CDR2 is YFSETQ. The CDR3 consists of 13 residues. The CDR3 spells CASSLDFRGGYTF. The CDR3 DNA reads as TGCGCCAGCAGCTTGGATTTCCGGGGTGGCTACACCTTC.

The chain is built from TRBV30 and TRBJ2-2, with TRBD2 matching over 8 bases. This CDR3 comprises 15 residues. Germline-derived CDR1 and CDR2 are GTSNPN and SVGIG (reference sequence). V lost 8 bases and J lost 3; bases outside the gene matches: 11. The CDR3 protein is CAAQRTAGDTGELFF. In nucleotides, the CDR3 is TGTGCCGCCCAGAGGACAGCGGGGGACACCGGGGAGCTGTTTTTT.

This rearrangement joins TRBV2 to TRBJ2-4; a possible D gene is TRBD1 (6 bases). There are 18 residues in the CDR3. From germline, CDR1 is SNHLY and CDR2 FYNNEI. Trimming pared 6 bases from V and 2 bases from J, leaving 23 bases between. The CDR3 region has the DNA TGTGCCAGCAGCGCCCGTTTAAGCAGGGGCCTGACCAAAAACATTCAGTACTTC. Its translation: CASSARLSRGLTKNIQYF.

The V gene is TRBV6-4, the J gene TRBJ2-3; 11 bases align to TRBD2. The CDR3 sequence is 14 residues long. V gave up 5 bases and J gave up 4 bases; unmatched junction bases: 2. Germline V gene lookup returns CDR1 MRHNA and CDR2 SNTAGT. The CDR3 sequence: CASSTSGSPDTQYF. CDR3 sequence (DNA): TGTGCCAGCAGTACTAGCGGGAGCCCAGATACGCAGTATTTT.

The chain joins TRBV7-9 to TRBJ2-1; 12 bases are a match to TRBD2. V was pared by 3 bases and J by 6 bases, with 3 bases of the junction left unmatched. CDR1 is SEHNR, CDR2 FQNEAQ, per germline (reference sequence). The length of the CDR3 is 15 residues. The DNA for the CDR3 is TGTGCCAGCAGCTTGGGGACTAGCGGGCCCAATGAGCAGTTCTTC. Residues: CASSLGTSGPNEQFF. The full variable domain, its missing parts supplied by reference TRBV7-9 and TRBJ2-1, is DTGVSQNPRHKITKRGQNVTFRCDPISEHNRLYWYRQTLGQGPEFLTYFQNEAQLEKSRLLSDRFSAERPKGSFSTLEIQRTEQGDSAMYLCASSLGTSGPNEQFFGPGTRLTVL.

This rearrangement joins TRBV6-1 to TRBJ1-2; 9 nucleotides agree with TRBD1. V shed 10 bases and J 0 bases; nucleotides not matched to a gene: 9. Germline assignment: CDR1 MNHNS and CDR2 SASEGT. The CDR3 spans 15 residues. The CDR3 DNA follows: TGTGCCAACTCGGGACAGGGCGGCGCTAACTATGGCTACACCTTC. Translated: CANSGQGGANYGYTF.

The genes are TRBV18 and TRBJ1-2, with 8 positions matching TRBD1. Germline CDR1 reads KGHSH; CDR2 reads LQKENI. The CDR3 runs to 14 residues. After removal of 4 bases from V and 1 base from J, the junction contained 2 bases not matched to a gene. This CDR3 is CASSLGQGNYGYTF. The DNA for the CDR3 is TGTGCCAGCTCACTCGGACAGGGTAACTATGGCTACACCTTC.

The gene calls are TRBV5-6 and TRBJ1-4; 8 bases map to TRBD1. Germline CDR1 reads SGHDT; CDR2 reads YYEEEE. The trim removed 4 bases at V and 7 bases at J, leaving 9 bases unmatched. The CDR3 runs to 15 residues. CDR3 in amino acids: CASSDRGLIGEKLFF. In DNA form, the CDR3 reads TGTGCCAGCAGCGACAGGGGCTTAATTGGTGAAAAACTGTTTTTT.

The chain couples TRBV29-1 to TRBJ1-1; 8 positions agree with TRBD1. The CDR3 sequence is 14 residues long. V was clipped by 2 bases and J by 5 bases; unmatched bases: 7. Germline assignment: CDR1 SQVTM and CDR2 ANQGSEA. CDR3 coding DNA: TGCAGCGTTGAAAGGACAGGGAGAGTAACTGAAGCTTTCTTT. Translation: CSVERTGRVTEAFF.

This clone came up a few times. This chain uses TRBV5-1 with TRBJ2-5; 13 bases line up with TRBD2. J was trimmed by 1 base and V by 3 bases; bases with no gene match: 3. Germline V lookup: CDR1 SGHRS, CDR2 YFSETQ. CDR3 length: 16 residues. The CDR3 bases are TGCGCCAGCAGCTCTAGACTAGCGGGGGGCCAAGAGACCCAGTACTTC. It yields the protein CASSSRLAGGQETQYF. Combining the CDR3 with reference TRBV5-1 and TRBJ2-5 gives the whole variable domain KAGVTQTPRYLIKTRGQQVTLSCSPISGHRSVSWYQQTPGQGLQFLFEYFSETQRNKGNFPGRFSGRQFSNSRSEMNVSTLELGDSALYLCASSSRLAGGQETQYFGPGTRLLVL.

The V call is TRBV6-5, the J call TRBJ2-7; 8 positions agree with TRBD2. The CDR3 runs 14 residues. CDR1 and CDR2 from the germline V gene are MNHEY and SVGAGI. V shed 6 bases and J 0 bases; nucleotides not matched to a gene: 4. The CDR3 DNA sequence: TGTGCCAGCAGACCAACTAGCGGCTCCTACGAGCAGTACTTC. Translating gives CASRPTSGSYEQYF.

The gene calls are TRBV5-6 and TRBJ2-7; TRBD2 matches 10 bases. This CDR3 has 15 amino acids. CDR1 SGHDT and CDR2 YYEEEE come from the germline V gene. V shed 0 bases, J shed 6 bases, and the junction held 6 bases outside the gene matches. For the CDR3, the DNA is TGTGCCAGCAGCTTGGAGGGGCTAGCGGGAGTCGAGCAGTACTTC. This codes for CASSLEGLAGVEQYF.

The chain employs TRBV6-1 and TRBJ1-3; D gene unclear. V lost 1 base and J 4 bases, leaving 5 bases between the germline ends. Per germline, CDR1 MNHNS and CDR2 SASEGT. This CDR3 region has 13 residues. The CDR3 nucleotides are TGTGCCAGCAGTGAAGTTATCGGAAACACCATATATTTT. It yields the protein CASSEVIGNTIYF.

V is TRBV15 and J is TRBJ2-1; 14 bases align to TRBD2. Per the germline V gene, CDR1 is LNHNV and CDR2 is YYDKDF (reference sequence). The V segment lost 1 base and the J segment 7 bases; nucleotides outside the gene matches: 12. The CDR3 consists of 19 residues. The CDR3 spells CATSRAPLGLAGGGNEQFF. The CDR3 nucleotides read TGTGCCACCAGCAGAGCGCCCCTAGGACTAGCGGGGGGCGGGAATGAGCAGTTCTTC.

This rearrangement joins TRBV5-1 to TRBJ2-1; D gene ambiguous. The V gene lost 2 bases and the J gene lost 4 bases, with 10 bases spanning the gap. Germline CDR1 SGHRS, CDR2 YFSETQ. The CDR3 runs to 14 residues. In DNA form, the CDR3 reads TGCGCCAGCAGCTTTCTCGCGGCGTACAATGAGCAGTTCTTC. This encodes CASSFLAAYNEQFF.

The chain joins TRBV5-1 to TRBJ1-1; TRBD1 aligns across 9 bases. The CDR3 contains 15 residues. J gave up 5 bases and V 4 bases, and 9 bases lay outside the gene matches. The V gene's germline CDR1 is SGHRS and CDR2 YFSETQ. DNA for the CDR3: TGCGCCAGCAGCATTGCCCGACAGGGGGGGACTGAAGCTTTCTTT. Translation: CASSIARQGGTEAFF.

The chain has TRBV9 and TRBJ1-6; D unresolved. The CDR3 runs to 13 residues. The V and J ends lost 8 bases and 7 bases respectively, with 13 bases between them. Per germline, CDR1 SGDLS and CDR2 YYNGEE. CDR3 DNA sequence: TGTGCCAGTACCGGAGAAGACAATTCACCCCTCCACTTT. Translating gives CASTGEDNSPLHF.

The chain recombines TRBV27 with TRBJ2-5; 12 nucleotides agree with TRBD2. CDR1 MNHEY and CDR2 SMNVEV come from the germline V gene (reference sequence). The J segment lost 1 base and the V segment lost 3 bases, leaving 6 bases of the junction unmatched. The CDR3 runs 17 residues. This CDR3 reads CASSFRGLAGPQETQYF. The CDR3 nucleotides read TGTGCCAGCAGTTTCCGCGGACTAGCGGGGCCCCAAGAGACCCAGTACTTC.

This clone has just a few counts. CDR3 sequence (DNA): TGTGCCAGCAGAAGTCAGACACATTTATACGAGCAGTACTTC. This translates into CASRSQTHLYEQYF. The V call is TRBV28, the J call TRBJ2-7; D unresolved. V shed 6 bases and J shed 4 bases, with 16 bases lying between them. Germline CDR1 reads MDHEN; CDR2 reads SYDVKM. The CDR3 sequence is 14 residues long.